Listed below are T cell receptor beta chains from one sample, sequenced in a study of cytomegalovirus exposure and HLA in healthy donors. Some clones are missing from TCRdb's copy, which holds only in-frame ones; the method was immunoSEQ multiplex PCR. The table lists about 190,000 clones, over 70% of them singletons. The sequencing sample was made of PBMCs. These receptors all stem from a man aged 50 to 59 in good health and CMV-seronegative. CDR3s include the opening cysteine and the closing phenylalanine or tryptophan. D genes are given only for firm matches. Only some rows state a clone size, as once, few, many or a class for expanded clones.

cdr3_aa	cdr3_nt	clone_size	d_call	v_call	j_call
CASRTGTTYEQYF	TGTGCCAGCAGAACTGGGACAACCTACGAGCAGTACTTC	.	.	TRBV6-5	TRBJ2-7
CASSLTATNEKLFF	TGTGCCAGCAGTTTGACAGCAACTAATGAAAAACTGTTTTTT	.	.	TRBV6-6	TRBJ1-4
CASSPHGEVKKLFF	TGTGCCAGCAGCCCCCATGGGGAGGTGAAAAAACTGTTTTTT	few	.	TRBV13	TRBJ1-4
CASGVNSGQSPLHF	TGTGCTAGTGGTGTGAACTCGGGACAATCACCCCTCCACTTT	.	.	TRBV12-5	TRBJ1-6
CASSPRAYETQYF	TGTGCCAGCAGCCCTAGAGCTTATGAGACCCAGTACTTC	.	.	TRBV11-2	TRBJ2-5
CASSRRGGIAGFTDTQYF	TGTGCCAGTAGTAGGAGAGGGGGGATAGCGGGGTTCACAGATACGCAGTATTTT	.	TRBD2	TRBV19	TRBJ2-3
CASSLAQGASYGYTF	TGTGCCAGCAGTTTAGCACAGGGGGCGAGCTATGGCTACACCTTC	.	TRBD1	TRBV27	TRBJ1-2
CASTFDGSGYGYTF	TGTGCCAGCACCTTCGATGGATCGGGGTATGGCTACACCTTC	.	.	TRBV7-9	TRBJ1-2
CSVPRTSGGGYTF	TGCAGCGTTCCTAGGACTAGTGGCGGTGGCTACACCTTC	few	.	TRBV29-1	TRBJ1-2
CASSSSGTGVEKLFF	TGTGCCAGCAGCTCATCGGGGACAGGGGTTGAAAAACTGTTTTTT	.	TRBD1	TRBV11-2	TRBJ1-4
CASSPYSGEETQYF	TGTGCCAGCAGTCCCTATAGCGGAGAAGAGACCCAGTACTTC	.	.	TRBV7-2	TRBJ2-5
CASSQDASGGYGYTF	TGCGCCAGCAGCCAAGATGCCAGCGGGGGCTATGGCTACACCTTC	.	.	TRBV4-3	TRBJ1-2
CASSIGLAGGLANVLTF	TGTGCCAGTAGTATCGGACTAGCGGGGGGGCTGGCCAACGTCCTGACTTTC	.	TRBD2	TRBV19	TRBJ2-6
CAWSRETLVARELFF	TGTGCCTGGAGTAGAGAGACACTCGTGGCCCGGGAGCTGTTTTTT	.	.	TRBV30	TRBJ2-2
CASSLASGGNEQFF	TGTGCCAGCAGCTTAGCGTCAGGGGGGAATGAGCAGTTCTTC	.	.	TRBV7-7	TRBJ2-1
CASSYGGIHNYGYTF	TGTGCCAGCAGTTACGGGGGAATACACAACTATGGCTACACCTTC	.	.	TRBV27	TRBJ1-2
CASRDWDRLSEAFF	TGTGCCAGCAGGGACTGGGACAGGTTATCTGAAGCTTTCTTT	.	TRBD1	TRBV6-5	TRBJ1-1
CASSLAGGTGYYEQYF	TGCGCCAGCAGCTTGGCCGGGGGGACAGGGTATTACGAGCAGTACTTC	.	TRBD1	TRBV5-1	TRBJ2-7
CASSLEDEKLFF	TGTGCCAGCTCACTAGAAGATGAAAAACTGTTTTTT	.	.	TRBV18	TRBJ1-4
CAWRTGRVGYTF	TGTGCCTGGAGAACAGGACGGGTTGGCTACACCTTC	.	.	TRBV30	TRBJ1-2
CSYQLAGASNEQFF	TGCAGCTACCAACTAGCGGGGGCCTCCAATGAGCAGTTCTTC	.	TRBD2	TRBV29-1	TRBJ2-1
CASSLAGGTYNEQFF	TGTGCCAGCAGCCTGGCGGGGGGAACGTACAATGAGCAGTTCTTC	.	TRBD2	TRBV5-6	TRBJ2-1